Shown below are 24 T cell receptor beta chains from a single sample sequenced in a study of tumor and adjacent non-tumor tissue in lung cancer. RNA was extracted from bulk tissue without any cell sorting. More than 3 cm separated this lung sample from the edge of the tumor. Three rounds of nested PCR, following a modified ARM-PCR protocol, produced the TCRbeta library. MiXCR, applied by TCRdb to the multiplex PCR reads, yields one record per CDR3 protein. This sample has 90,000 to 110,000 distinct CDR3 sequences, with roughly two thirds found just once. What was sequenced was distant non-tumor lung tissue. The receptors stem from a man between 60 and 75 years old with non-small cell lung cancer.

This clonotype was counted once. The DNA of the CDR3 is TGCGCCAGCAGCTTCTTAGGGCACGAGCAGTACTTC. It translates to CASSFLGHEQYF. The chain joins TRBV5-1 to TRBJ2-7; D ambiguous. This CDR3 spans 12 amino acids. CDR1 and CDR2 from the germline V gene are SGHRS and YFSETQ. The V and J ends lost 2 bases and 5 bases respectively, with 8 bases between them.

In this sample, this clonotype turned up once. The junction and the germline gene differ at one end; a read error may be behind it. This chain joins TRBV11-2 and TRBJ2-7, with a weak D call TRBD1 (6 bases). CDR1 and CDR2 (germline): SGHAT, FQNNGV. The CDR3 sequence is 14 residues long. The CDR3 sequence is CASCLGGQTYEHYF. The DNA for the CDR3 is TGTGCCAGCTGCTTGGGCGGACAGACCTACGAGCATTACTTC.

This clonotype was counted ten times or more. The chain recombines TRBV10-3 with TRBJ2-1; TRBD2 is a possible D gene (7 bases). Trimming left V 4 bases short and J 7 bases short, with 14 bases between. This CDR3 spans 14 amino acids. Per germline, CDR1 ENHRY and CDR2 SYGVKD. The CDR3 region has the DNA TGTGCCATCAGTGGGGTAGGGAGGGGGAATGAGCAGTTCTTC. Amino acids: CAISGVGRGNEQFF.

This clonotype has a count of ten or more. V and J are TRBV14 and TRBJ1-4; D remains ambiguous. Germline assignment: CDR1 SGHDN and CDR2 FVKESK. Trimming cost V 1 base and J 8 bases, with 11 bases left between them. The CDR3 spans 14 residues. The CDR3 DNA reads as TGTGCCAGCAGCCAAGTCTTAGGAGGGGAAAAACTGTTTTTT. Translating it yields CASSQVLGGEKLFF.

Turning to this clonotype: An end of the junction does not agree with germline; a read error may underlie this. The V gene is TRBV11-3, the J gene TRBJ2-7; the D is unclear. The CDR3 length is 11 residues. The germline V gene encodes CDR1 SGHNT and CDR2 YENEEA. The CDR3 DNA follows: TGTGTCAACAGCTTACTCGACGAGGAGTACTTC. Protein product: CVNSLLDEEYF.

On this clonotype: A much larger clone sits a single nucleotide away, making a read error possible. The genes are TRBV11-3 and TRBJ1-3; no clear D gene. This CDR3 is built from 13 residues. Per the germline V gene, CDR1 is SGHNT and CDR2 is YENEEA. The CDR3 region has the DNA TGTGCCAGCGAAGGTGTCTCTGGAAACACCATGTATTTT. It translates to CASEGVSGNTMYF.

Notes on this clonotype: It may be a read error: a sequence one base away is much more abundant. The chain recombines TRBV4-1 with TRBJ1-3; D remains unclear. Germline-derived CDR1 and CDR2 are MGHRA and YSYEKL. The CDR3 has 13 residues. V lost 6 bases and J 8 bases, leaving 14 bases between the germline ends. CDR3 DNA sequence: TGCGCCAGCAGGCAGGCTCCCGGGGACACCATATATTTT. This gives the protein CASRQAPGDTIYF.

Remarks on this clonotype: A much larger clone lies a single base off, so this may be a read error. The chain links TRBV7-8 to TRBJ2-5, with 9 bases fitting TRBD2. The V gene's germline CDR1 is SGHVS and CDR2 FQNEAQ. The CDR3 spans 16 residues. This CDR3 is CASSLGGAGGQETQHF. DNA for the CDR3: TGTGCCAGCAGCTTAGGTGGGGCGGGAGGGCAAGAGACCCAGCACTTC.

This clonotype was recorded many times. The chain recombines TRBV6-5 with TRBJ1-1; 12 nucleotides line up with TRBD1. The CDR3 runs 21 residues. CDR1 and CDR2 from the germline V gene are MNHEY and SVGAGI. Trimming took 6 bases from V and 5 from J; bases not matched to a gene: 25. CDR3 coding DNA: TGTGCCAGCAGAAGGGGGGGGGACAGGGGGCCATGGGTCCCATATGGGACTGAAGCTTTCTTT. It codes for CASRRGGDRGPWVPYGTEAFF.

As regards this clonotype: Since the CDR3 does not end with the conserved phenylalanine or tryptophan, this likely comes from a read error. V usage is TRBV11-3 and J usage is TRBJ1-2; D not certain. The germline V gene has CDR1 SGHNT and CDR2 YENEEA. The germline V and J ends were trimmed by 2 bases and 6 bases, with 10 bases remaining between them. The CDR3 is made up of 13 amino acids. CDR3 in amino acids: CASSLPMLDGYTL. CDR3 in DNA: TGTGCCAGCAGCTTACCCATGTTGGATGGCTACACCTTA.

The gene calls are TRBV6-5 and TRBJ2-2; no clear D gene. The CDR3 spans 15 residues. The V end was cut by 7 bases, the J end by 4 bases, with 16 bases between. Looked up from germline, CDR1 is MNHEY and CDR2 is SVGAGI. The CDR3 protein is CASNSQNKVTGELFF. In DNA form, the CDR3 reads TGTGCCAGCAATTCCCAGAACAAGGTCACCGGGGAGCTGTTTTTT.

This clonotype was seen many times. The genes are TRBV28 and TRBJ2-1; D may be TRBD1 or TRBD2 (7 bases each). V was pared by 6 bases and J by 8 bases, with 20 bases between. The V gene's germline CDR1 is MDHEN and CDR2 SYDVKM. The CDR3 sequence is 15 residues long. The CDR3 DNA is TGTGCCAGCAGCAGGACAGGACTAGTAGGCGATGAGCAGTTCTTC. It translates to CASSRTGLVGDEQFF.

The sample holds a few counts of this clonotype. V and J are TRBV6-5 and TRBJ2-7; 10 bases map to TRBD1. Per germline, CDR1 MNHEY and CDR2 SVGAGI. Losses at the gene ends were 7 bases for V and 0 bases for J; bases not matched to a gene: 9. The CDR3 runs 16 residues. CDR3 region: CASTNGRDRGSYEQYF. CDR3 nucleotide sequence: TGTGCCAGCACAAATGGAAGGGACAGGGGCTCCTACGAGCAGTACTTC.

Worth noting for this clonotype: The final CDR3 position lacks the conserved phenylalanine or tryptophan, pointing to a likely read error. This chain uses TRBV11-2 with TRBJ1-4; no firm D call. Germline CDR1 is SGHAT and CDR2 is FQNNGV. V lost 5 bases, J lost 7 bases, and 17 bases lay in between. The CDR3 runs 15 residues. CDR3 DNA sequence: TGTGCCAGCAGCCCATGGAAGGACGGGAGTGAAAAACTGTTTTTA. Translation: CASSPWKDGSEKLFL.

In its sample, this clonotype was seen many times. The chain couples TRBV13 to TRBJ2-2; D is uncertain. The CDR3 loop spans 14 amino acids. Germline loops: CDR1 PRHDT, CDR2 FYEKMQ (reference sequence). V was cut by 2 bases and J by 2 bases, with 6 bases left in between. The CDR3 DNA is TGTGCCAGCAGCTTATTGCGTAACACCGGGGAGCTGTTTTTT. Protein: CASSLLRNTGELFF.

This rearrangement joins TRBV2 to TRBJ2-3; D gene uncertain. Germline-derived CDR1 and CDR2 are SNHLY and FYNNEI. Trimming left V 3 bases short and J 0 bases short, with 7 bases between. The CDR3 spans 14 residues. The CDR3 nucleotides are TGTGCCAGCAGTGACGTGAGGAGCACAGATACGCAGTATTTT. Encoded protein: CASSDVRSTDTQYF.

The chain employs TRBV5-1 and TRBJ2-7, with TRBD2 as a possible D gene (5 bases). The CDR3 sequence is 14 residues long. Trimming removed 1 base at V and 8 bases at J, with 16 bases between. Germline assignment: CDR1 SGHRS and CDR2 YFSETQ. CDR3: CASSLYTSGYKQYF. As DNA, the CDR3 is TGCGCCAGCAGCTTGTATACCTCGGGATACAAGCAGTACTTC.

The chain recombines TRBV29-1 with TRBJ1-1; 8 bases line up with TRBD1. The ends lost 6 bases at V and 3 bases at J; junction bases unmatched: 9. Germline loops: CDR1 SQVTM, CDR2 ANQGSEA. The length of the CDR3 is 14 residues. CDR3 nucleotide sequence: TGCAGCGTCTCAGACAGGGGTAGAGACACTGAAGCTTTCTTT. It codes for CSVSDRGRDTEAFF.

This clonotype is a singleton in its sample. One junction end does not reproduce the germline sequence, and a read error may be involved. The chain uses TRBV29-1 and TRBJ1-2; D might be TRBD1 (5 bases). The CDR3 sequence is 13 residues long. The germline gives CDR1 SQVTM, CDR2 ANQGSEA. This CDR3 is CSVDLGVAYGYTF. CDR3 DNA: TGCAGTGTTGATCTGGGGGTGGCTTATGGCTACACCTTC. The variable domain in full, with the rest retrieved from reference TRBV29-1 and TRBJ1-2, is SAVISQKPSRDICQRGTSLTIQCQVDSQVTMMFWYRQQPGQSLTLIATANQGSEATYESGFVIDKFPISRPNLTFSTLTVSNMSPEDSSIYLCSVDLGVAYGYTFGSGTRLTVV.

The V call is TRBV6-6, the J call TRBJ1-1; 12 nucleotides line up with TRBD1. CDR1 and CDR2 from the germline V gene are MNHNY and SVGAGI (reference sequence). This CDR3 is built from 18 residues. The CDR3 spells CTNTPTGGQGAPRTEAFF. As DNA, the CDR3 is TGTACCAACACCCCTACTGGGGGACAGGGGGCGCCTAGGACTGAAGCTTTCTTT.

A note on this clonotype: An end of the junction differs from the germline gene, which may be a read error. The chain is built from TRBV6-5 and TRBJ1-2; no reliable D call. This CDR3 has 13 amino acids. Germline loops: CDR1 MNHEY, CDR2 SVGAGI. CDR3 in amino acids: CTSSYTENRGYTF. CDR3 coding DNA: TGTACCAGCAGCTATACAGAGAATCGTGGCTACACCTTC.

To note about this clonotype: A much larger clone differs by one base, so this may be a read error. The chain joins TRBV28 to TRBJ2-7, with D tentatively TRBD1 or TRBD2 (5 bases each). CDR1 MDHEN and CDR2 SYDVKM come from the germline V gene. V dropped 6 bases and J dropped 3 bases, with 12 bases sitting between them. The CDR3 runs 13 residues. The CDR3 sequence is CASRFRERYEQYF. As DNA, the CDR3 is TGTGCCAGCAGATTCAGGGAGCGCTACGAGCAGTACTTC. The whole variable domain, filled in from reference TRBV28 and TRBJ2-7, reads DVKVTQSSRYLVKRTGEKVFLECVQDMDHENMFWYRQDPGLGLRLIYFSYDVKMKEKGDIPEGYSVSREKKERFSLILESASTNQTSMYLCASRFRERYEQYFGPGTRLTVT.

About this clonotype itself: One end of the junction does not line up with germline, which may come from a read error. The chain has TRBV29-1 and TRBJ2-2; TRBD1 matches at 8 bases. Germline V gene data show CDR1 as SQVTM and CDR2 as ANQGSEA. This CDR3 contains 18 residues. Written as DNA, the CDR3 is TGCAGCGTTGGAGTTGGGGGACAGGACTTCGCGAACACCGGGGAGCTGATTTTT. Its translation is CSVGVGGQDFANTGELIF.

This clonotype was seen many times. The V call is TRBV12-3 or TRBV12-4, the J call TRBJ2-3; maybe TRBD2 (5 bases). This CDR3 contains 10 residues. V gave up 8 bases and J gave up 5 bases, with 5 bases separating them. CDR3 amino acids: CASGRDTQYF. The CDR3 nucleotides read TGTGCCAGCGGGAGAGATACGCAGTATTTT.